Below, 20 T cell receptor beta chains from the same sample are listed, as sequenced in a study of response to subunit inactivated influenza vaccine (dated by TCRdb to the late 2010s). What the time point label conveys for this sample: approximately 45 days after influenza vaccine administration. The library relied on RT-PCR. The sequencer was an Illumina HiSeq 2500. TCRdb passed the public sequencing reads through fastp at Q25 and MiXCR, retaining productive beta sequences. CDR3 protein duplicates are merged, each entry listing the most common genes and DNA. This sample lists roughly 160,000 distinct CDR3 sequences; about 11% were detected once. The ten largest clones capture 12% of the sample. Sequences were derived from non-naive T cells sorted from PBMCs, sampled about 40 days after vaccination. This specimen's cell subset or site label, per the study, means: memory T cell fraction. The origin of the receptors is a man aged 45-60 years who received an inactivated influenza vaccine. Donor details come from another sample of the same person, matched by shared clones.

This clonotype was observed at least ten times. The J gene is TRBJ1-2, the V gene TRBV5-6; D is unresolved. Germline assignment: CDR1 SGHDT and CDR2 YYEEEE. The CDR3 consists of 13 residues. V was trimmed by 1 base and J by 8 bases, leaving 12 bases between them. The CDR3 DNA is TGTGCCAGCAGCTTGTGGGAGGGCGGCGGCTACACCTTC. This gives the protein CASSLWEGGGYTF.

At least ten counts were recorded for this clonotype. This chain links TRBV29-1 with TRBJ1-1, with 9 positions matching TRBD1. There are 11 residues in the CDR3. J lost 8 bases, V lost 7 bases, and 5 bases had no gene match. From germline, CDR1 is SQVTM and CDR2 ANQGSEA. CDR3 bases: TGCAGCGCCGGACAGGGGATAGAAGCTTTCTTT. This codes for CSAGQGIEAFF.

The table lists this clonotype with many counts. The chain is built from TRBV20-1 and TRBJ2-7, with no clear D. Germline CDR1 is DFQATT and CDR2 is SNEGSKA (reference sequence). The CDR3 contains 13 residues. V shed 5 bases and J shed 3 bases, with 14 bases lying between them. Here the CDR3 DNA reads TGCAGTGCTTTCCGGACCAGTGACTACGAGCAGTACTTC. Its protein is CSAFRTSDYEQYF.

The chain carries TRBV2 and TRBJ1-5; weak D call: TRBD1 (5 bases). Germline values: CDR1 SNHLY, CDR2 FYNNEI. V shed 4 bases and J shed 7 bases, with 17 bases lying between them. This CDR3 comprises 15 residues. As DNA, the CDR3 is TGTGCCAGCAGTGCTGGGACGTCCGGGGCACAGCCCCAGCATTTT. This encodes CASSAGTSGAQPQHF. The complete variable domain, with remaining parts taken from reference TRBV2 and TRBJ1-5, reads EPEVTQTPSHQVTQMGQEVILRCVPISNHLYFYWYRQILGQKVEFLVSFYNNEISEKSEIFDDQFSVERPDGSNFTLKIRSTKLEDSAMYFCASSAGTSGAQPQHFGDGTRLSIL.

This clonotype was picked up a small number of times. The chain carries TRBV4-1 and TRBJ2-1; 11 bases map to TRBD2. CDR3 length equals 18 residues. V shed 2 bases, J shed 7 bases, and the junction held 13 bases outside the gene matches. Germline values: CDR1 MGHRA, CDR2 YSYEKL. The CDR3, as DNA: TGCGCCAGCAGCCAACCAACCTACCTAGCGGGGGGCGTGAATGAGCAGTTCTTC. This sequence encodes CASSQPTYLAGGVNEQFF.

The chain carries TRBV20-1 and TRBJ2-5, with D possibly TRBD1 on 6 matching bases. Germline assignment: CDR1 DFQATT and CDR2 SNEGSKA (reference sequence). Trimming cost V 6 bases and J 5 bases, with 13 bases left between them. The CDR3 is made up of 12 amino acids. CDR3 protein: CSARDTYETQYF. CDR3 coding DNA: TGCAGTGCCCGGGACACCTACGAGACCCAGTACTTC.

The table lists this clonotype with many counts. The chain links TRBV11-2 to TRBJ2-5, with D tentatively TRBD1 (6 bases). V lost 3 bases and J lost 4, with 15 bases in between. There are 15 residues in the CDR3. Germline CDR1 reads SGHAT; CDR2 reads FQNNGV. The CDR3 DNA sequence: TGTGCCAGCAGCTTGGTGGGGGCGTTGGCAGAGACCCAGTACTTC. This sequence encodes CASSLVGALAETQYF.

In its sample, this clonotype was seen many times. This chain connects TRBV7-8 to TRBJ2-7; either TRBD1 or TRBD2 may fit D (5 bases each). Germline V gene data show CDR1 as SGHVS and CDR2 as FQNEAQ. CDR3 length: 13 residues. The germline V and J ends were trimmed by 1 base and 7 bases, with 11 bases remaining between them. CDR3 sequence: CASSLGDAAEQYF. CDR3 DNA sequence: TGTGCCAGCAGCTTAGGGGACGCGGCAGAGCAGTACTTC. Based on the CDR3 plus reference TRBV7-8 and TRBJ2-7, the full variable domain is GAGVSQSPRYKVAKRGQDVALRCDPISGHVSLFWYQQALGQGPEFLTYFQNEAQLDKSGLPSDRFFAERPEGSVSTLKIQRTQQEDSAVYLCASSLGDAAEQYFGPGTRLTVT.

V usage is TRBV27 and J usage is TRBJ1-1; D remains unclear. V lost 5 bases and J 1 base, leaving 14 bases between the germline ends. Looked up from germline, CDR1 is MNHEY and CDR2 is SMNVEV (reference sequence). The CDR3 is 15 amino acids. The CDR3: CASSTQDGPNTEAFF. The DNA for the CDR3 is TGTGCCAGCAGTACCCAGGACGGACCGAACACTGAAGCTTTCTTT.

This chain joins TRBV5-1 and TRBJ2-1; 12 bases line up with TRBD2. Germline CDR1 reads SGHRS; CDR2 reads YFSETQ. This CDR3 comprises 18 residues. V dropped 1 base and J dropped 6; count of bases not matched to a gene: 11. The CDR3 loop reads CASSLSSLAGGPGNEQFF. In DNA, the CDR3 is TGCGCCAGCAGCTTGTCGAGCCTAGCGGGAGGGCCGGGCAATGAGCAGTTCTTC.

This clonotype was seen only a few times. The chain uses TRBV14 and TRBJ2-1, with TRBD1 matching over 8 bases. After removal of 2 bases from V and 6 bases from J, the junction contained 6 bases not matched to a gene. Germline V gene lookup returns CDR1 SGHDN and CDR2 FVKESK. The CDR3 is 15 residues long. This CDR3 reads CASSQFQQGGNEQFF. The CDR3 DNA is TGTGCCAGCAGCCAATTTCAACAGGGGGGCAATGAGCAGTTCTTC.

Only a few counts were recorded for this clonotype. J is TRBJ2-5 and V is TRBV28, with 9 bases aligning to TRBD2. This CDR3 is built from 16 residues. CDR1 is MDHEN and CDR2 is SYDVKM in the germline V gene. V was pared by 1 base and J by 1 base, with 4 bases of the junction left unmatched. CDR3 in amino acids: CASSLLSLAGQETQYF. As DNA, the CDR3 is TGTGCCAGCAGTTTATTGTCACTAGCGGGCCAAGAGACCCAGTACTTC.

This clonotype has a handful of counts. The chain couples TRBV29-1 to TRBJ2-7; 11 nucleotides agree with TRBD2. J lost 1 base, V lost 0 bases, and 2 bases had no gene match. Germline V CDR1 and CDR2: SQVTM, ANQGSEA. The CDR3 is 15 residues long. This chain's CDR3 is CSVEDRLAGSYEQYF. The CDR3 DNA is TGCAGCGTTGAAGATAGACTAGCGGGGTCCTACGAGCAGTACTTC.

This clonotype was seen repeatedly, ten times or more. The chain links TRBV28 to TRBJ2-3; 8 nucleotides agree with TRBD2. CDR1 MDHEN and CDR2 SYDVKM come from the germline V gene. The CDR3 has 15 amino acids. V was clipped by 10 bases and J by 2 bases; unmatched bases: 11. As DNA, the CDR3 is TGTGCCACCAAACAACGCGGGGGGTACACAGATACGCAGTATTTT. Its protein is CATKQRGGYTDTQYF.

V is TRBV5-1 and J is TRBJ2-3; perhaps D is TRBD1 or TRBD2 (6 bases each). The CDR3 sequence is 16 residues long. V lost 0 bases, J lost 7 bases, and 18 bases lay in between. Germline V gene data show CDR1 as SGHRS and CDR2 as YFSETQ. Here the CDR3 reads CASSLAGAEISYTQYF. Here the CDR3 DNA reads TGCGCCAGCAGCTTGGCGGGGGCTGAAATCTCATATACGCAGTATTTT.

The rearrangement joins TRBV10-3 to TRBJ2-7; TRBD2 aligns across 11 bases. V lost 6 bases and J lost 3; bases outside the gene matches: 7. Germline assignment: CDR1 ENHRY and CDR2 SYGVKD. This CDR3 comprises 15 residues. CDR3: CAIRGLAGGNYEQYF. CDR3 bases: TGTGCCATCAGGGGCCTAGCGGGAGGAAACTACGAGCAGTACTTC.

The chain links TRBV4-2 to TRBJ2-1, with 11 bases matching TRBD1. Germline V gene sequence: CDR1 LGHNA, CDR2 YNFKEQ. The CDR3 spans 18 residues. V trimming: 4 bases; J trimming: 3 bases; junction bases outside the gene matches: 11. CDR3 sequence reads: CASSLTLTGTGGYNEQFF. CDR3 bases: TGTGCCAGCAGCCTAACCTTGACCGGGACAGGGGGCTACAATGAGCAGTTCTTC.

In its sample, this clonotype was seen a few times. The chain carries TRBV20-1 and TRBJ1-4, with unresolved D. This CDR3 contains 14 residues. Germline CDR1 DFQATT, CDR2 SNEGSKA (reference sequence). The V and J ends lost 0 bases and 4 bases respectively, with 9 bases between them. CDR3 residues: CSAREAASNEKLFF. The CDR3 bases are TGCAGTGCTAGAGAAGCGGCCAGTAATGAAAAACTGTTTTTT.

This clonotype was detected ten times or more. V gene TRBV5-1 combines with J gene TRBJ2-3; tentatively, D is TRBD1 (5 bases). Germline CDR1 and CDR2: SGHRS and YFSETQ. The CDR3 sequence is 16 residues long. V lost 0 bases and J lost 4, with 15 bases in between. This chain's CDR3 is CASSLELGRASDTQYF. DNA of the CDR3: TGCGCCAGCAGCTTGGAGCTGGGCAGGGCCTCAGATACGCAGTATTTT.

The chain uses TRBV6-2 or TRBV6-3 and TRBJ2-2; D is perhaps TRBD2 (6 bases). V lost 2 bases, J lost 4 bases, and 8 bases lay in between. Germline lookup yields CDR1 MNHEY and CDR2 SVGEGT. CDR3 length equals 14 residues. Here the CDR3 reads CASSYQGGTGELFF. CDR3 nucleotides: TGTGCCAGCAGTTACCAGGGAGGCACCGGGGAGCTGTTTTTT.